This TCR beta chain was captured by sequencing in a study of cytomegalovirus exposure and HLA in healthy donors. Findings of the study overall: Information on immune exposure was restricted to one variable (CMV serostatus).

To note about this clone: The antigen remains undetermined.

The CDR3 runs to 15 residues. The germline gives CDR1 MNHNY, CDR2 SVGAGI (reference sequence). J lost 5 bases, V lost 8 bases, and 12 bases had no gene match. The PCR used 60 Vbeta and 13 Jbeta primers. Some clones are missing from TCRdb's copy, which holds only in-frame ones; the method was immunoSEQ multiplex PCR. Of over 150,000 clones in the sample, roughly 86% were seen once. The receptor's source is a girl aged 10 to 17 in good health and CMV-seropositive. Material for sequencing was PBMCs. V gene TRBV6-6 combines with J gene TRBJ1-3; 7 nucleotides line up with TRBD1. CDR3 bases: TGTGCCAGCGGAAACTCCGGGACAGCCAGAAACACCATATATTTT. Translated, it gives CASGNSGTARNTIYF.